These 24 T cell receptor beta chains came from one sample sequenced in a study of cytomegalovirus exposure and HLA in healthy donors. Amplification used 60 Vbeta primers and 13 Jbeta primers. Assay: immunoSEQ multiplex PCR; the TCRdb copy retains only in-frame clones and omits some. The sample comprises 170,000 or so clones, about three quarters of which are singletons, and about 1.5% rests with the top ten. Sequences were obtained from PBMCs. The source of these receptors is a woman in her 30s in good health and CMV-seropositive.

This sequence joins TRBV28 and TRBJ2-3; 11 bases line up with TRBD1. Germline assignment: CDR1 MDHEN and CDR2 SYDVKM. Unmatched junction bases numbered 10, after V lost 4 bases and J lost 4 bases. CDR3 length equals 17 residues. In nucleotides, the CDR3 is TGTGCCAGCAGTTACTCTAGGACAGGGGGCGCGGCAGATACGCAGTATTTT. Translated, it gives CASSYSRTGGAADTQYF.

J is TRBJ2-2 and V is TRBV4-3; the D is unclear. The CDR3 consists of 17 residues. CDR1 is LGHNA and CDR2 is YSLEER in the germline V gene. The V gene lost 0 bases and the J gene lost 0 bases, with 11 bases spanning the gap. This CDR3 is CASSQDIPVSNTGELFF. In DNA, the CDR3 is TGCGCCAGCAGCCAAGATATCCCCGTCTCGAACACCGGGGAGCTGTTTTTT.

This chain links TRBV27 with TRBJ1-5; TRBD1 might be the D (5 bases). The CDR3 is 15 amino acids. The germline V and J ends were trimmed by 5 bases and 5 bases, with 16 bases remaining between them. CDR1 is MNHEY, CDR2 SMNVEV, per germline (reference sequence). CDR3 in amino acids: CASSLSAGHHQPQHF. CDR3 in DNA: TGTGCCAGCAGTCTGTCCGCGGGGCACCATCAGCCCCAGCATTTT.

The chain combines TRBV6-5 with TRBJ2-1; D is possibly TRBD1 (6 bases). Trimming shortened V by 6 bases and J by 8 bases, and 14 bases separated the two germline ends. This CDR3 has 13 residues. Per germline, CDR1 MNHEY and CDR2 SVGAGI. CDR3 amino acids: CASRFPGHDEQFF. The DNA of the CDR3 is TGTGCCAGCAGATTTCCGGGACACGATGAGCAGTTCTTC.

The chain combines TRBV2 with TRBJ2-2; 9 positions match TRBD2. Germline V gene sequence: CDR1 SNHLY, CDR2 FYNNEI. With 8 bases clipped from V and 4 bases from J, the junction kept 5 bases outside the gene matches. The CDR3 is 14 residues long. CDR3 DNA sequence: TGTGCCAGCTTTAGCGGGAGTAGCACCGGGGAGCTGTTTTTT. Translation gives CASFSGSSTGELFF. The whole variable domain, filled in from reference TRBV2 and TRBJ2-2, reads EPEVTQTPSHQVTQMGQEVILRCVPISNHLYFYWYRQILGQKVEFLVSFYNNEISEKSEIFDDQFSVERPDGSNFTLKIRSTKLEDSAMYFCASFSGSSTGELFFGEGSRLTVL.

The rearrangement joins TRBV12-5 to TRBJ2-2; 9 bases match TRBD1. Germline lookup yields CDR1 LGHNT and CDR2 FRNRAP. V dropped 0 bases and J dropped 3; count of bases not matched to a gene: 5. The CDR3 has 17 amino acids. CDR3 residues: CASGLVFTGGDTGELFF. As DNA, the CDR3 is TGTGCTAGTGGTTTGGTATTTACAGGGGGCGACACCGGGGAGCTGTTTTTT.

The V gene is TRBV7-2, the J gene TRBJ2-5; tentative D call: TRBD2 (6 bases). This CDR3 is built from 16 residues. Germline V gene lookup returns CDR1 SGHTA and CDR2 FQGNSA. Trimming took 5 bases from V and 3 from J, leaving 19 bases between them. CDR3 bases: TGTGCCAGCAGCCGCTCAGCGGTAACGGGAGAAGAGACCCAGTACTTC. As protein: CASSRSAVTGEETQYF.

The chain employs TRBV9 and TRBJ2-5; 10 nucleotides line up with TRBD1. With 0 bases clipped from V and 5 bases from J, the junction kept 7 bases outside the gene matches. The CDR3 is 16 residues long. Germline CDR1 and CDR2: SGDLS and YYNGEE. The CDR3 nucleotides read TGTGCCAGCAGCGTAGCCGGGACAGGGGCTGGGGAGACCCAGTACTTC. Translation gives CASSVAGTGAGETQYF. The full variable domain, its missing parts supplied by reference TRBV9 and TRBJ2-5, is DSGVTQTPKHLITATGQRVTLRCSPRSGDLSVYWYQQSLDQGLQFLIQYYNGEERAKGNILERFSAQQFPDLHSELNLSSLELGDSALYFCASSVAGTGAGETQYFGPGTRLLVL.

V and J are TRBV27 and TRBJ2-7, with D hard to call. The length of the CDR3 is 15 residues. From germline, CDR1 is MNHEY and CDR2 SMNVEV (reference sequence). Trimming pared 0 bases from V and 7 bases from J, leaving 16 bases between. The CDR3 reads CASSLSENYGDEQYF. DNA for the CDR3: TGTGCCAGCAGTTTATCGGAGAATTACGGAGATGAGCAGTACTTC.

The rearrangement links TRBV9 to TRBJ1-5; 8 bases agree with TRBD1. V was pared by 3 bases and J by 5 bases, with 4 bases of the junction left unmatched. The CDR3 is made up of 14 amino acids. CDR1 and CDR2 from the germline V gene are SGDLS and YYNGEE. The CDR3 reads CASSGQGSYQPQHF. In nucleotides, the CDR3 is TGTGCCAGCAGCGGACAGGGGAGTTATCAGCCCCAGCATTTT.

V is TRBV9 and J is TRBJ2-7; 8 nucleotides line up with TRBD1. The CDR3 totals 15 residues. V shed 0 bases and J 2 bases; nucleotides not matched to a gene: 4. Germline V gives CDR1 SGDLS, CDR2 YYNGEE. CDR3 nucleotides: TGTGCCAGCAGCGTAGTAGACAGGGGAGCCTACGAGCAGTACTTC. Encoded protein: CASSVVDRGAYEQYF.

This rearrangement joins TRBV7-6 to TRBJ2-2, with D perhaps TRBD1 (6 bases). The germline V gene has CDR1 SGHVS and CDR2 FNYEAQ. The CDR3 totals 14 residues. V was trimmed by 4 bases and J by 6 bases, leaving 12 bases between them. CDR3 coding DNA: TGTGCCAGCAGCTCAGGGGAGAAACCCGGGGAGCTGTTTTTT. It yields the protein CASSSGEKPGELFF.

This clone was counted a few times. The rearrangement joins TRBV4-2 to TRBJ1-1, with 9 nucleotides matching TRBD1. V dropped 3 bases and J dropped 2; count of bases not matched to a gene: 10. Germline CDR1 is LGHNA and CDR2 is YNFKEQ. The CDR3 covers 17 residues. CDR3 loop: CASSQAPQGAPNTEAFF. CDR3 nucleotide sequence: TGTGCCAGCAGCCAGGCTCCACAGGGGGCTCCAAACACTGAAGCTTTCTTT.

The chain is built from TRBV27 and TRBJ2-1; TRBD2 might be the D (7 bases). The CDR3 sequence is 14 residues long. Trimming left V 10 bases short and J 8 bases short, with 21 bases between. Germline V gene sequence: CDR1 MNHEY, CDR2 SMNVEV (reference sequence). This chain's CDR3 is CAISQGGGVYEQFF. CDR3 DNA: TGTGCCATCTCACAGGGTGGGGGGGTATATGAGCAGTTCTTC.

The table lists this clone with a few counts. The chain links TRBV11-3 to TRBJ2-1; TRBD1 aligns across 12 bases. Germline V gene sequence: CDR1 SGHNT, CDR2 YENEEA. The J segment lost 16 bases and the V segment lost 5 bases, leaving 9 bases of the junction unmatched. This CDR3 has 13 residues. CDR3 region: CASSATGTGGSFF. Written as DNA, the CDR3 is TGTGCCAGCAGCGCAACCGGGACAGGGGGCAGTTTCTTC.

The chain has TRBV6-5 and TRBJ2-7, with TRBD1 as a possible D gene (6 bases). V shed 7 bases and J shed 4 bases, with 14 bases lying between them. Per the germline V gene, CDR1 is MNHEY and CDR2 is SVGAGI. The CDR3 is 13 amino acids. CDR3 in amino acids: CASNKGQKYEQYF. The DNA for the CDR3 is TGTGCCAGCAATAAAGGACAGAAATACGAGCAGTACTTC.

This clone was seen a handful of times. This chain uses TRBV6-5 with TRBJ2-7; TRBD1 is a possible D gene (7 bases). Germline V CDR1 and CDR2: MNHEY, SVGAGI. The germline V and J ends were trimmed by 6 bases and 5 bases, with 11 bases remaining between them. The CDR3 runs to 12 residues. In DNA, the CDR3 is TGTGCCAGCAGCCGCGGGACAGACGAGCAGTACTTC. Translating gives CASSRGTDEQYF.

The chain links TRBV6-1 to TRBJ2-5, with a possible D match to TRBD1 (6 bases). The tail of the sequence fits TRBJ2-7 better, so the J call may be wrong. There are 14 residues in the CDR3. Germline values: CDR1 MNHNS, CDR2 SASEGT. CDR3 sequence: CASRNPDSSYEQYF. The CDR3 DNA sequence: TGTGCCAGCAGGAACCCGGACAGTTCCTACGAGCAGTACTTC.

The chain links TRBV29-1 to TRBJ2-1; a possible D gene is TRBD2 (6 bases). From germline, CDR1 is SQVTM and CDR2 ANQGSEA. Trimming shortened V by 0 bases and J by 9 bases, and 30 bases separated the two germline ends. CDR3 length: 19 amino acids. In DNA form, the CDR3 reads TGCAGCGTTGAAGATCCCCCAATCCTGCGGGACCCTTCTCCTATTGAGCAGTTCTTC. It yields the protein CSVEDPPILRDPSPIEQFF.

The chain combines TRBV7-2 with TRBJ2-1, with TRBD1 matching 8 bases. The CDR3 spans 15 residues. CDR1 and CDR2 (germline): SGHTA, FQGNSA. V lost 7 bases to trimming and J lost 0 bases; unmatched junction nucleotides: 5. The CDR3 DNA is TGTGCCAGCATCCCAGGGGGCGCCTCCTACAATGAGCAGTTCTTC. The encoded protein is CASIPGGASYNEQFF.

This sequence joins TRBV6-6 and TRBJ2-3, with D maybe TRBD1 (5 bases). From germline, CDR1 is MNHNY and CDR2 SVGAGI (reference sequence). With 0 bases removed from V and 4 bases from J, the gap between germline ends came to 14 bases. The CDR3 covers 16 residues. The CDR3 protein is CASSYSSLGVADTQYF. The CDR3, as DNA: TGTGCCAGCAGTTACTCGTCGTTAGGGGTAGCAGATACGCAGTATTTT.

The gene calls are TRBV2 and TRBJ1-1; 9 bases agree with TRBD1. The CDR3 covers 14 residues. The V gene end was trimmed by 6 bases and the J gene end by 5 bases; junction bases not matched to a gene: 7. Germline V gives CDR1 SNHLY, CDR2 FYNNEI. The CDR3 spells CASRQGAVGTEAFF. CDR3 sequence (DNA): TGTGCCAGCAGACAGGGGGCTGTGGGGACTGAAGCTTTCTTT.

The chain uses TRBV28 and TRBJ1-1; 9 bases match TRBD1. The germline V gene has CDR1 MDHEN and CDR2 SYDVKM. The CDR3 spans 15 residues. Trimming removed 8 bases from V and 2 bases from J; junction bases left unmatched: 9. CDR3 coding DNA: TGTGCCAGCTTCCTCTTGACAGGGGGAAACACTGAAGCTTTCTTT. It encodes CASFLLTGGNTEAFF.

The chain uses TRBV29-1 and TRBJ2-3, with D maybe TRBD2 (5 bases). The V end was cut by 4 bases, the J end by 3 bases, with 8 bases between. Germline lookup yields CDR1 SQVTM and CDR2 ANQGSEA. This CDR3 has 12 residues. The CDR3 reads CSVAPGTDTQYF. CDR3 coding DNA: TGCAGCGTTGCGCCGGGAACAGATACGCAGTATTTT.